These 17 T cell receptor beta chains share one sample of origin, sequenced in a study of T cells in Graves' hyperthyroidism and ophthalmopathy. RNA transcripts provided the source from which TCR beta CDR3 regions were amplified. RT-PCR in the first round (using the HTBI primer set) targeted the TCR CDR3. A single record per CDR3 protein comes from TCRdb applying MiXCR to the multiplex PCR reads. This sample has hundreds of thousands of distinct CDR3 sequences; roughly 15% occur once, and the top ten carry under 15%. Sample: blood. These receptors originate from a woman in her forties or fifties with Graves' ophthalmopathy.

A single count supports this clonotype. Since the CDR3 does not end with the conserved phenylalanine or tryptophan, this likely comes from a read error. J is TRBJ2-7 and V is TRBV19; 9 nucleotides match TRBD1. The CDR3 contains 15 residues. V dropped 3 bases and J dropped 4; count of bases not matched to a gene: 7. The germline V gene encodes CDR1 LNHDA and CDR2 SQIVND (reference sequence). Written as DNA, the CDR3 is TGTGCCAGTAGTATTGAGGCACAGGGGGCTTACGAGCAGTACCTC. As protein: CASSIEAQGAYEQYL.

The V gene is TRBV5-4, the J gene TRBJ1-6; D not certain. Germline V gives CDR1 SGHNT, CDR2 YYREEE (reference sequence). The V and J ends lost 8 bases and 10 bases respectively, with 22 bases between them. This CDR3 has 15 amino acids. The CDR3 DNA reads TGTGCCAGTACCCCGACGGGGAATTTAAAATCACCCCTCCACTTT. Translated: CASTPTGNLKSPLHF.

This clonotype was seen at least ten times. The chain joins TRBV7-9 to TRBJ2-7; the match to TRBD2 covers 9 bases. The CDR3 consists of 16 residues. The V gene end was trimmed by 4 bases and the J gene end by 3 bases; junction bases not matched to a gene: 10. Germline CDR1 and CDR2: SEHNR and FQNEAQ (reference sequence). DNA of the CDR3: TGTGCCAGCAGCTACCGTATAGCGGGAGTCGACTACGAGCAGTACTTC. This codes for CASSYRIAGVDYEQYF.

The table lists this clonotype with a few counts. The chain has TRBV5-1 and TRBJ1-1, with D perhaps matching TRBD1 (6 bases). V shed 2 bases and J shed 0 bases, with 11 bases lying between them. Germline V gives CDR1 SGHRS, CDR2 YFSETQ. The CDR3 contains 15 residues. CDR3 sequence reads: CASSLSGGMNTEAFF. CDR3 nucleotide sequence: TGCGCCAGCAGCTTATCCGGGGGCATGAACACTGAAGCTTTCTTT.

This clonotype showed up many times. This chain joins TRBV29-1 and TRBJ1-1; TRBD1 agrees at 7 bases. CDR1 and CDR2 (germline): SQVTM, ANQGSEA. The CDR3 totals 16 residues. The junction had 14 bases not matched to a gene; V was cut back by 6 bases and J by 1 base. The CDR3 spells CSVPPGQQEENTEAFF. Written as DNA, the CDR3 is TGCAGCGTCCCCCCGGGACAGCAAGAAGAGAACACTGAAGCTTTCTTT.

This clonotype has a count of ten or more. The V gene is TRBV11-3, the J gene TRBJ2-7; D gene ambiguous. With 1 base removed from V and 0 bases from J, the gap between germline ends came to 10 bases. The length of the CDR3 is 15 residues. CDR1 SGHNT and CDR2 YENEEA come from the germline V gene. CDR3 DNA: TGTGCCAGCAGCTTAGGGCTGGGAAACTCCTACGAGCAGTACTTC. Residues: CASSLGLGNSYEQYF.

This clonotype was recorded a few times. This chain joins TRBV24-1 and TRBJ2-3; TRBD1 might be the D (8 bases). Trimming took off 4 bases at V and 4 bases at J, with 23 bases between the two ends. CDR3 length equals 18 residues. Germline V gene data show CDR1 as KGHDR and CDR2 as SFDVKD. CDR3 sequence: CATSDPLTTGEGADTQYF. CDR3 in DNA: TGTGCCACCAGTGACCCCCTGACGACAGGGGAGGGGGCAGATACGCAGTATTTT.

Many counts were recorded for this clonotype. The chain carries TRBV20-1 and TRBJ2-3, with D tentatively TRBD2 (6 bases). The germline V gene encodes CDR1 DFQATT and CDR2 SNEGSKA (reference sequence). Between the trimmed V and J ends, which lost 1 base and 4 bases, there was a span of 12 bases. This CDR3 has 14 residues. The CDR3 loop is CSARVVWGADTQYF. CDR3 DNA: TGCAGTGCTAGAGTTGTTTGGGGGGCAGATACGCAGTATTTT.

The V and J genes are TRBV6-1 and TRBJ2-3; 10 nucleotides agree with TRBD2. Trimming took 2 bases from V and 3 from J; bases not matched to a gene: 17. CDR3 size: 20 residues. The germline CDR1 and CDR2 sequences are MNHNS and SASEGT. The chain's CDR3 is CASSEIVLRGGTSETDTQYF. The CDR3 DNA sequence: TGTGCCAGCAGTGAAATAGTCTTGCGGGGGGGGACTAGCGAGACAGATACGCAGTATTTT.

This clonotype was seen ten or more times. The J gene is TRBJ2-5, the V gene TRBV7-6; D gene uncertain. The CDR3 sequence is 15 residues long. From germline, CDR1 is SGHVS and CDR2 FNYEAQ. The V and J ends lost 7 bases and 2 bases respectively, with 17 bases between them. CDR3 protein: CASNSAGPAQETQYF. The DNA for the CDR3 is TGTGCCAGCAACTCGGCCGGCCCAGCTCAAGAGACCCAGTACTTC.

This clonotype was observed a few times. The chain links TRBV18 to TRBJ2-7; 9 positions agree with TRBD1. V lost 8 bases and J lost 3; bases outside the gene matches: 8. CDR1 and CDR2 (germline): KGHSH, LQKENI. The CDR3 covers 14 residues. CDR3 bases: TGTGCCAGCGCCTCGGGACAGGGAAACTACGAGCAGTACTTC. As protein: CASASGQGNYEQYF. Looking up the rest from reference TRBV18 and TRBJ2-7 gives the full variable domain: NAGVMQNPRHLVRRRGQEARLRCSPMKGHSHVYWYRQLPEEGLKFMVYLQKENIIDESGMPKERFSAEFPKEGPSILRIQQVVRGDSAAYFCASASGQGNYEQYFGPGTRLTVT.

This clonotype was detected ten times or more. This chain connects TRBV5-1 to TRBJ2-3; 7 nucleotides agree with TRBD1. Germline V CDR1 and CDR2: SGHRS, YFSETQ. With 3 bases clipped from V and 1 base from J, the junction kept 5 bases outside the gene matches. The CDR3 has 15 residues. CDR3 region: CASSSYRGGTDTQYF. CDR3 DNA sequence: TGCGCCAGCAGCTCCTACAGGGGAGGCACAGATACGCAGTATTTT.

V usage is TRBV20-1 and J usage is TRBJ1-1; weak D call: TRBD1 (5 bases). Germline V CDR1 and CDR2: DFQATT, SNEGSKA (reference sequence). CDR3 length: 14 amino acids. Between the trimmed V and J ends, which lost 2 bases and 0 bases, there was a span of 10 bases. The CDR3 DNA reads TGCAGTGCTAGACCCGGGACGGTGAACACTGAAGCTTTCTTT. Its translation is CSARPGTVNTEAFF.

In the case of this clonotype: This sequence may be a read error, since a much larger clone differs from it by one base. The chain has TRBV7-2 and TRBJ2-2, with D possibly matching TRBD2 (6 bases). CDR3 length equals 15 residues. Germline CDR1 SGHTA, CDR2 FQGNSA. Trimming took 5 bases from V and 6 from J, leaving 16 bases between them. This CDR3 is CASSPTTSRAGELFF. The CDR3 region has the DNA TGTGCCAGCAGCCCCACGACTAGTAGGGCCGGGGAGCTGTTTTTT.

This clonotype was counted ten times or more. The chain has TRBV11-2 and TRBJ2-5; unclear D gene. V was trimmed by 9 bases and J by 3 bases, leaving 20 bases between them. The germline V gene encodes CDR1 SGHAT and CDR2 FQNNGV. There are 15 residues in the CDR3. CDR3 region: CASTRVVTPKETQYF. The CDR3 nucleotides read TGTGCCAGTACGCGCGTCGTCACACCTAAAGAGACCCAGTACTTC.

This chain uses TRBV7-9 with TRBJ2-3; no firm D call. The CDR3 loop spans 13 amino acids. Trimming removed 5 bases from V and 7 bases from J, with 13 bases in between. The germline V gene has CDR1 SEHNR and CDR2 FQNEAQ (reference sequence). The CDR3 DNA follows: TGTGCCAGCAGCCCCGGCGTCAGAAATACGCAGTATTTT. It specifies CASSPGVRNTQYF.

This clonotype was seen ten or more times. The rearrangement links TRBV7-2 to TRBJ1-6; D is unclear. The ends were cut back, 1 base at V and 2 bases at J, with 9 bases in the middle. Germline loops: CDR1 SGHTA, CDR2 FQGNSA. The CDR3 totals 16 residues. The CDR3 bases are TGTGCCAGCAGCTTAGAGAAGGCTACCTATAATTCACCCCTCCACTTT. Its protein is CASSLEKATYNSPLHF.